This TCR beta chain originates from a study of blood T cell repertoires in COVID-19. Whole-study context: Researchers got acute and convalescent COVID-19 samples from the United States, Italy and Spain. Sources were T cells, B-cell-depleted T cells, or PBMCs; the material itself was cDNA or gDNA.

The V gene's germline CDR1 is MDHEN and CDR2 SYDVKM. The J segment lost 4 bases and the V segment lost 6 bases, leaving 8 bases of the junction unmatched. CDR3 length equals 14 residues. In the original analysis: Amplification from reference gene primers served as the basis for estimated nucleated cell counts. The method was immunoSEQ multiplex PCR; TCRdb's version includes in-frame clones alone and lacks a portion of them. The V and J calls and clone size were taken over from that table, and D and trimming were inferred from the DNA. The sample comprises about 14,000 clones, about 79% of which are singletons, and about 27% rests with the top ten.

The sequence came from a woman aged 45 to 65 with active or convalescent COVID-19. The V call is TRBV28, the J call TRBJ2-7; 8 bases fit TRBD1. The sample consisted of peripheral blood. CDR3 bases: TGTGCCAGCAGCGTCGGGACAGGACTTTACGAGCAGTACTTC. It codes for CASSVGTGLYEQYF.